This is a list of T cell receptor beta chains from one sample in a study of blood T cell repertoires in COVID-19. Measured with immunoSEQ multiplex PCR; TCRdb has only the in-frame clones, and not every one. This sample carries tens of thousands of clones, 90% of them seen once, and the ten largest clones take approximately 1.5%. Sequencing was done on a sample of peripheral blood. These receptor sequences come from a man in his forties or fifties with acute or convalescent COVID-19. Both conserved end residues are part of each CDR3. D genes are given only for firm matches. Clone sizes are given selectively: once, few, many, or a class where the clone is expanded.

13 TRBJ1-5 TRBV5-3 - - CARSLVRVEPQHF TGTGCCAGAAGCTTGGTCCGGGTTGAGCCCCAGCATTTT
18 TRBJ2-2 TRBV7-6 - - CASSSSGYFGGGTGELFF TGTGCCAGCAGCAGTAGCGGGTATTTTGGGGGCGGAACCGGGGAGCTGTTTTTT
15 TRBJ2-7 TRBV28 - once CASSGPGRSPYEQYF TGTGCCAGCAGTGGCCCAGGGAGGTCTCCTTACGAGCAGTACTTC
15 TRBJ2-3 TRBV7-9 - few CASSFDRTSTDTQYF TGTGCCAGCAGCTTTGACAGGACAAGCACAGATACGCAGTATTTT
13 TRBJ1-2 TRBV9 - - CASSTYDSYGYTF TGTGCCAGCAGCACCTACGACAGCTATGGCTACACCTTC
16 TRBJ2-5 TRBV5-1 TRBD2 - CASSLASGGAQETQYF TGCGCCAGCAGCTTGGCCTCCGGGGGGGCTCAAGAGACCCAGTACTTC
13 TRBJ1-2 TRBV19 - - CASGPGTNYGYTF TGTGCCAGCGGACCGGGGACTAACTATGGCTACACCTTC
18 TRBJ1-5 TRBV28 - - CASSLRTLAGISNQPQHF TGTGCCAGCAGTTTACGCACCTTAGCAGGGATTAGCAATCAGCCCCAGCATTTT
14 TRBJ2-3 TRBV7-9 - - CASSLLQFTDTQYF TGTGCCAGCAGCTTACTACAGTTCACAGATACGCAGTATTTT
14 TRBJ1-1 TRBV15 - - CATSRGVMNTEAFF TGTGCCACCAGCAGAGGTGTCATGAACACTGAAGCTTTCTTT
17 TRBJ1-6 TRBV4-2 TRBD1 - CASSQGTTGTVRQPLHF TGTGCCAGCAGCCAAGGCACGACCGGGACAGTTCGCCAGCCCCTCCACTTT
21 TRBJ1-2 TRBV6-2/TRBV6-3 - - CASSYSGSLIRRVQGLSGYTF TGTGCCAGCAGTTACTCAGGCAGTCTAATTCGTCGGGTACAGGGCCTCTCTGGCTACACCTTC
17 TRBJ2-2 TRBV5-1 - - CASSLAPGNRGTGELFF TGCGCCAGCAGCTTGGCCCCAGGGAATAGGGGCACCGGGGAGCTGTTTTTT
13 TRBJ1-1 TRBV7-8 TRBD1 - CASSYRREGAAFF TGTGCCAGCAGCTACCGCCGGGAGGGGGCGGCTTTCTTT
15 TRBJ2-2 TRBV20-1 TRBD1 - CSASEGQGNTGELFF TGCAGTGCTAGTGAGGGACAGGGAAACACCGGGGAGCTGTTTTTT
15 TRBJ1-5 TRBV19 - - CASSITGVSNQPQHF TGTGCCAGTAGTATAACAGGTGTTAGCAATCAGCCCCAGCATTTT
12 TRBJ1-1 TRBV19 TRBD1 - CASSEQGAAAFF TGTGCCAGTAGTGAACAGGGGGCAGCTGCTTTCTTT
14 TRBJ2-5 TRBV9 - - CASSVAGQHETQYF TGTGCCAGCAGCGTAGCTGGGCAGCATGAGACCCAGTACTTC
16 TRBJ2-5 TRBV29-1 TRBD1 - CSVEDLDRGPQETQYF TGCAGCGTTGAAGACCTGGACAGGGGGCCACAAGAGACCCAGTACTTC
15 TRBJ1-4 TRBV7-2 - once CASSLEPASNEKLFF TGTGCCAGCAGCTTAGAGCCTGCTTCTAATGAAAAACTGTTTTTT
16 TRBJ1-1 TRBV18 TRBD1 - CASSLQGAVAPLEAFF TGTGCCAGCTCACTTCAGGGGGCAGTCGCCCCTCTTGAAGCTTTCTTT
17 TRBJ1-6 TRBV19 TRBD1 - CASSPNAGTGGTSPLHF TGTGCCAGTAGTCCTAACGCCGGGACAGGGGGCACTTCACCCCTCCACTTT
13 TRBJ2-5 TRBV11-2 TRBD1 - CASSTRRDSWQYF TGTGCCAGCAGCACCAGACGGGACAGCTGGCAGTACTTC
16 TRBJ1-4 TRBV4-2 - - CASSQDGSATNEKLFF TGTGCCAGCAGCCAAGACGGGTCTGCAACTAATGAAAAACTGTTTTTT
13 TRBJ2-5 TRBV11-2 - - CASSPLEKETQYF TGTGCCAGCAGCCCACTAGAGAAAGAGACCCAGTACTTC
18 TRBJ1-5 TRBV27 - - CASSPLPPRLYSNQPQHF TGTGCCAGCAGTCCCCTCCCCCCGCGCCTCTATAGCAATCAGCCCCAGCATTTT
13 TRBJ1-6 TRBV10-3 TRBD1 - CAIGQGYNSPLHF TGTGCCATCGGACAGGGATATAATTCACCCCTCCACTTT
15 TRBJ2-3 TRBV7-2 TRBD2 once CASSFKRGSTDTQYF TGTGCCAGCAGCTTTAAGCGGGGGAGCACAGATACGCAGTATTTT
16 TRBJ2-7 TRBV6-1 - - CASSELSRASTYEQYF TGTGCCAGCAGTGAACTGTCGCGGGCCAGCACCTACGAGCAGTACTTC
15 TRBJ1-3 TRBV6-5 TRBD1 - CASSRTGPGGNTIYF TGTGCCAGCAGCCGGACAGGGCCGGGAGGAAACACCATATATTTT
14 TRBJ2-3 TRBV10-3 - - CAISGAFSTDTQYF TGTGCCATCAGTGGGGCGTTTAGCACAGATACGCAGTATTTT
12 TRBJ1-1 TRBV11-1 - - CASGSGNTEAFF TGTGCCAGCGGGTCAGGGAACACTGAAGCTTTCTTT
16 TRBJ2-7 TRBV7-2 TRBD2 - CASSLALAGGLYEQYF TGTGCCAGCAGCCTCGCCCTAGCGGGAGGGCTCTACGAGCAGTACTTC
16 TRBJ2-1 TRBV9 TRBD2 - CASSVEGGGAYNEQFF TGTGCCAGCAGCGTAGAAGGCGGGGGGGCCTACAATGAGCAGTTCTTC
16 TRBJ1-2 TRBV4-2 TRBD1 - CASSQDSGQELYGYTF TGTGCCAGCAGCCAAGATTCTGGACAGGAGCTCTATGGCTACACCTTC
13 TRBJ2-7 TRBV5-4 TRBD1 - CASSMGQTYEQYF TGTGCCAGCAGCATGGGACAGACCTACGAGCAGTACTTC
14 TRBJ2-5 TRBV11-2 TRBD1 - CASSRDRVQETQYF TGTGCCAGCAGCCGAGACAGGGTTCAAGAGACCCAGTACTTC
16 TRBJ1-2 TRBV5-4 - - CASSPPPGRTNYGYTF TGTGCCAGCAGCCCACCCCCAGGGCGAACTAACTATGGCTACACCTTC
14 TRBJ1-3 TRBV5-6 - few CASSLPGADNTIYF TGTGCCAGCAGCTTGCCAGGGGCTGATAACACCATATATTTT
12 TRBJ1-1 TRBV6-5 - - CASSTSTGTAFF TGTGCCAGCAGTACATCTACGGGTACGGCTTTCTTT